This T cell receptor beta chain originates from a study of CXCR3-negative and CXCR3-positive naive CD8 T cells. Study-wide results and caveats: Most assays used freshly isolated PBMCs, as cryopreservation partially reduced CXCR3. Diversity was high in both naive subsets and much lower in memory cells.

Concerning this clonotype itself: Its antigen is still unknown.

Naive CD8+ T lymphocytes were specified as CD45RO-CCR7+CD27+CD95-. CDR3 size: 12 residues. In germline, CDR1 is SQVTM, CDR2 ANQGSEA. In preparing the TRB cDNA libraries, 5' RACE with UMI labels was used. TCRdb re-called the 5' RACE reads; one entry per CDR3 protein, DNA not given. This specimen shows about 130,000 distinct CDR3 sequences; the ten leading clones hold roughly 0.31%. V usage is TRBV29-1 and J usage is TRBJ2-2. This receptor was identified in a human donor in good health. Some clones in this sample may be carry-over from other donors' samples. What was sequenced was naive CXCR3- CD8+ T cells from blood. Subset of the sample: CD45RO-CCR7+CD27+CD95- naive CD8+ T cells lacking CXCR3 (TNR3-). CDR3 in amino acids: CSVELGSGELFF.